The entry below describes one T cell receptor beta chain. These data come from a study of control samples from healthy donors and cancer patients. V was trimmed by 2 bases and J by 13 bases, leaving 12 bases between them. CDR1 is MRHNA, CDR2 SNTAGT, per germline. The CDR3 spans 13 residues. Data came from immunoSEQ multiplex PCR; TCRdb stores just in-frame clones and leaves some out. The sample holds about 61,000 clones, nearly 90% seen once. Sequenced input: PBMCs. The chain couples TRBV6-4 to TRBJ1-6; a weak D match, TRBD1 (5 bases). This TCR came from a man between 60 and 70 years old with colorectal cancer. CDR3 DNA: TGTGCCAGCAGTGACACCCCGGGACTCCCCCTCCACTTT. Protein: CASSDTPGLPLHF.